This TCR beta chain was observed in a study of beta chain features in type 1 diabetes. From germline, CDR1 is SGHTA and CDR2 FQGNSA. The CDR3 has 15 amino acids. With V trimmed by 4 bases and J by 2 bases, 8 bases remained unmatched. In the case of this clone: Its cognate antigen is unknown.

Expressed TCRB transcripts were sequenced because the entire RNA isolate underwent reverse transcription. Read counts averaged approximately 3.3 million for samples of naive, central memory and regulatory T cells. Sequencing used immunoSEQ multiplex PCR; TCRdb keeps in-frame clones, though not all of them. The sample lists a few hundred thousand clones; around 10% were seen once. Broader study findings: Patients with Type 1 diabetes showed moderately but significantly shorter TCRB CDR3s in all four CD4+ subsets.

This clonotype was sampled from a man aged 30 to 39 with type 1 diabetes. V and J are TRBV7-2 and TRBJ2-7, with 7 bases fitting TRBD2. Sequencing input: central memory CD4+ T cells from blood. The CDR3 reads CASSSQTSLTYEQYF. The CDR3 region has the DNA TGTGCCAGCAGCTCTCAGACTAGCCTTACCTACGAGCAGTACTTC.